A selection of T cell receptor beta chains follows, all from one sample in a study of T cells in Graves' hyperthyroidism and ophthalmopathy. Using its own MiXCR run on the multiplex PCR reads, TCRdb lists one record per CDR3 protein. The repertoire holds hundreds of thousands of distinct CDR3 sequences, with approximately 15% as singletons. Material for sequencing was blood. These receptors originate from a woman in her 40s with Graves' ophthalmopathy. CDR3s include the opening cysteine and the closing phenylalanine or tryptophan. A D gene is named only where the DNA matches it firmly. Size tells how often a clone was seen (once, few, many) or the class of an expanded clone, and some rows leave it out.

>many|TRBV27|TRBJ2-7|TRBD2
TGTGCCAGCAGTCCCGCGGGAGGGCTATACGAGCAGTACTTC
CASSPAGGLYEQYF
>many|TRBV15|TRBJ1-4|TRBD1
TGTGCCACCAGCCCCGGGACAGGGCCGACGTCTAATGAAAAACTGTTTTTT
CATSPGTGPTSNEKLFF
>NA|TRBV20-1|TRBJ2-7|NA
TGCAGTGCTAGAACTATGGTACCCTACGAGCAGTACTTC
CSARTMVPYEQYF
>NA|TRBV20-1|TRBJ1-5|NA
TGCAGTGCTACCCCGGCGGGGGTCCGTAATCAGCCCCAGCATTTT
CSATPAGVRNQPQHF
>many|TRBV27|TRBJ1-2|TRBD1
TGTGCCAGCAGCCCGGACAGGGGGAGGCTTGGCTACACCTTC
CASSPDRGRLGYTF
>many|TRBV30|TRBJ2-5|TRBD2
TGTGCCTGGAGTGTACCAGGGAGGGCCGTGGAGACCCAGTACTTC
CAWSVPGRAVETQYF
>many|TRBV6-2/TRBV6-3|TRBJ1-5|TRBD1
TGTGCCAGCACCATAACCGGGACAGGGGTCAATCAGCCCCAGCATTTT
CASTITGTGVNQPQHF
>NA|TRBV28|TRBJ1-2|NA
TGTGCCAGCAGTTTAGAGACTGGCTACACCTTC
CASSLETGYTF
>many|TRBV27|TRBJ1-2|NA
TGTGCCAGCAGTGCACATGACGGCCCGGCGTCCGGCTACACCTTC
CASSAHDGPASGYTF
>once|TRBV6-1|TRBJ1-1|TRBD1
TGTGCCAGCGGGGACAGGGCCGTTGCCACTGAAGCTTTCTTT
CASGDRAVATEAFF
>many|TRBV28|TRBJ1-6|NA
TGTGCCAGCAGTTTCCCAAATTCACCCCTCCACTTT
CASSFPNSPLHF
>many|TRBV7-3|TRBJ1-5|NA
TGTGCCAGCAGCCCCATGGGGGGCTCGGAGCCCCAGCATTTT
CASSPMGGSEPQHF
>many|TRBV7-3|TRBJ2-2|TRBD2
TGTGCCAGCAGCCCTAGTAGCGGGAACGGGGAGCTGTTTTTT
CASSPSSGNGELFF
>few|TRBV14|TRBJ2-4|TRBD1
TGTGCCAGCAGCCCGACAGGGGGGGCAGCCAAAAACATTCAGTACTTC
CASSPTGGAAKNIQYF
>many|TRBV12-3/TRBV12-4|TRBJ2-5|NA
TGTGCCAGCAGTGTCCCTGAAAATCAAGAGACCCAGTACTTC
CASSVPENQETQYF
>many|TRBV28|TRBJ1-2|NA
TGTGCCAGCAGTGCAGGGTTAAGCTACACCTTC
CASSAGLSYTF
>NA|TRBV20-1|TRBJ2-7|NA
TGCAGTGCTTCTCCGGCAGTGGCCTACGAGCAGTACTTC
CSASPAVAYEQYF
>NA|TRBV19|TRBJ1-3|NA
TGTGCCAGTAGTAACAGCGGCGACTCTGGAAACACCATATATTTT
CASSNSGDSGNTIYF
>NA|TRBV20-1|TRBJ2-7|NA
TGCAGTGCTCCCGGGACACTCTCCTACGAGCAGTACTTC
CSAPGTLSYEQYF
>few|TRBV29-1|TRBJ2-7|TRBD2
TGCAGCGTGGGGACTAGCGGGAGTTACGAGCAGTACTTC
CSVGTSGSYEQYF
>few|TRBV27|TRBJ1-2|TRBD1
TGTGCCAGCAGTTTTGGCCCGGGACAGGGCACTAACTATGGCTACACCTTC
CASSFGPGQGTNYGYTF
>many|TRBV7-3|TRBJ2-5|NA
TGTGCCAGCAGCTATCAGGGTGGGGAGACCCAGTACTTC
CASSYQGGETQYF
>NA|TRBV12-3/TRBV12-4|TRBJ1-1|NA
TGTGCCAGCAGCCGATCGTGGGGAATGAACACTGAAGCTTTCTTT
CASSRSWGMNTEAFF
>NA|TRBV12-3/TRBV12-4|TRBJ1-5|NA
TGTGCCAGCAGTTTGGCAGGAGGGCTTCAGCCCCAGCATTTT
CASSLAGGLQPQHF
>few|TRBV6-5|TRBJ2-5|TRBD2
TGTGCCAGCAGTTACCGGGCTAGCGGGAGAGGGGGAGAGACCCAGTACTTC
CASSYRASGRGGETQYF
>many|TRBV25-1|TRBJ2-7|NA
TGTGCCAGCAGTGATCTGGACACCGCCTACGAGCAGTACTTC
CASSDLDTAYEQYF
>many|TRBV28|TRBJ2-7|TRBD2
TGTGCCAGCAAAGCGGGAGGGCCCTACGAGCAGTACTTC
CASKAGGPYEQYF
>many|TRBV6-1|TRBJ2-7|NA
TGTGCCAGCAGGGATAAGAAGAACTACGAGCAGTACTTC
CASRDKKNYEQYF
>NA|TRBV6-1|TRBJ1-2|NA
TGTGCCACCGCCCGGAACTATGGCTACACCTTC
CATARNYGYTF